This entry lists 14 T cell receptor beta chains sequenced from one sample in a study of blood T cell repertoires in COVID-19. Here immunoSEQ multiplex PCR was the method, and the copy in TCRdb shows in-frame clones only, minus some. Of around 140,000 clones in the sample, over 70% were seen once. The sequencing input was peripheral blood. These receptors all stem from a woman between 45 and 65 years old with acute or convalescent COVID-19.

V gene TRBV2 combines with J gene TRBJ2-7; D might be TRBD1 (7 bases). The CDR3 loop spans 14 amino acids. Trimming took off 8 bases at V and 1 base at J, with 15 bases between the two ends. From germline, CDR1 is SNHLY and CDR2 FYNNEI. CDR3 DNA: TGTGCCAGCGTCGGAGGGGGCCGTTCCTACGAGCAGTACTTC. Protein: CASVGGGRSYEQYF.

Here the CDR3 reads CASSPRQGYEQYF. The CDR3, as DNA: TGTGCCAGCAGCCCCAGACAGGGATACGAGCAGTACTTC. This chain connects TRBV7-8 to TRBJ2-7, with TRBD1 matching 7 bases. Germline V lookup: CDR1 SGHVS, CDR2 FQNEAQ. The CDR3 covers 13 residues. Trimming at V came to 5 bases and at J to 4 bases, leaving 5 bases not matched to a gene.

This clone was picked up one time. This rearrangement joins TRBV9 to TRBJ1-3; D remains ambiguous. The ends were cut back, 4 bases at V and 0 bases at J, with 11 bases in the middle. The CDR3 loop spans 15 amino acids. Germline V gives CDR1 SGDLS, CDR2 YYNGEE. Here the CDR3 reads CASSPPPGSGNTIYF. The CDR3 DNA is TGTGCCAGCAGCCCACCCCCGGGCTCTGGAAACACCATATATTTT.

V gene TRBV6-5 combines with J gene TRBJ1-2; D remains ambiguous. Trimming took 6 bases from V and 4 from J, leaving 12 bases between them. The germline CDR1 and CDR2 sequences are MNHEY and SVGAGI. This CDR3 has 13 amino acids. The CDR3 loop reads CASRRTDFYGYTF. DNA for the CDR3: TGTGCCAGCAGACGGACGGACTTCTATGGCTACACCTTC.

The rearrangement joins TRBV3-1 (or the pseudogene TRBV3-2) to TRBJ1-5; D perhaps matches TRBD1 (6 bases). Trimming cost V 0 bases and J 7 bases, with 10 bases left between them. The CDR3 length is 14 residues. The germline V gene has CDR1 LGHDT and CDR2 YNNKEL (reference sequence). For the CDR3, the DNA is TGTGCCAGCAGCCAAGACACGACAGGCCAGCCCCAGCATTTT. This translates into CASSQDTTGQPQHF.

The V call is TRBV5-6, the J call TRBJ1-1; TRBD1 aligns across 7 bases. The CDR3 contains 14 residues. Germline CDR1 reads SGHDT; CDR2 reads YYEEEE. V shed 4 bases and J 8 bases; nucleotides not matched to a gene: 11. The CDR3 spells CASSHTTPDREAFF. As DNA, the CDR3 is TGTGCCAGCAGCCATACAACCCCGGACAGGGAAGCTTTCTTT.

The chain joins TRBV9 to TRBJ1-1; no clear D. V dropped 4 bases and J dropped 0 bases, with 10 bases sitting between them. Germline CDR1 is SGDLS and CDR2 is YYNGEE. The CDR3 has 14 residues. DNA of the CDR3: TGTGCCAGCAGCCTTCTCGCTATGAACACTGAAGCTTTCTTT. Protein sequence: CASSLLAMNTEAFF.

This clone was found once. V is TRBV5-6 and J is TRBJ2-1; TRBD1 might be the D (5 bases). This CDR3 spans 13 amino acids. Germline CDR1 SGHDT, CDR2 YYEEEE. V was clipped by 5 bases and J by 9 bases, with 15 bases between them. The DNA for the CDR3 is TGTGCCAGCAGTTGGGGCAGAGTGGGTGAGCAGTTCTTC. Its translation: CASSWGRVGEQFF.

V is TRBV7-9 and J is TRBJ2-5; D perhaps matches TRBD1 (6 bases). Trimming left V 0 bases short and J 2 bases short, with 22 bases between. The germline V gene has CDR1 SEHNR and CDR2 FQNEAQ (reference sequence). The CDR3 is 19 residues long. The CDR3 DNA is TGTGCCAGCAGCTTAGCCTCCTTTATTCGGACAGCAGATCAAGAGACCCAGTACTTC. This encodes CASSLASFIRTADQETQYF. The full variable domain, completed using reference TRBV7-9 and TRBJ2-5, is DTGVSQNPRHKITKRGQNVTFRCDPISEHNRLYWYRQTLGQGPEFLTYFQNEAQLEKSRLLSDRFSAERPKGSFSTLEIQRTEQGDSAMYLCASSLASFIRTADQETQYFGPGTRLLVL.

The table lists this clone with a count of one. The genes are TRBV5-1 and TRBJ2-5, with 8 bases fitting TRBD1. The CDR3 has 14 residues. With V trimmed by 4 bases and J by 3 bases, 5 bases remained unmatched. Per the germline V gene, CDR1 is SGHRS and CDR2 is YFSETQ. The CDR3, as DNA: TGCGCCAGCAGCGCCCGGACAGGGAAAGAGACCCAGTACTTC. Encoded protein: CASSARTGKETQYF.

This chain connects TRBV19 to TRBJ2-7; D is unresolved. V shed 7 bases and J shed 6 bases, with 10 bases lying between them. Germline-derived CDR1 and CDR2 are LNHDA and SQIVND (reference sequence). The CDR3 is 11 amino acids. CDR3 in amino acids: CASNDLGEQYF. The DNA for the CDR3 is TGTGCCAGTAATGATCTCGGCGAGCAGTACTTC.

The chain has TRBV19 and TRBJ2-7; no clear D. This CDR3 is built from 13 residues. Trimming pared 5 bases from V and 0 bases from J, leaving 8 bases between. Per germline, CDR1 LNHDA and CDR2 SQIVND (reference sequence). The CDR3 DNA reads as TGTGCCAGTAGTGTCTTCTCCTCCTACGAGCAGTACTTC. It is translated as CASSVFSSYEQYF.

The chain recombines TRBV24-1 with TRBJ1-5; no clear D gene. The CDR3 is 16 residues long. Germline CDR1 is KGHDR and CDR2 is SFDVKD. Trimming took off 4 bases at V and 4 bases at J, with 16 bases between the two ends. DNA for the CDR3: TGTGCCACCAGTGAGGGGAGTGGGCCTATAAATCAGCCCCAGCATTTT. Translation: CATSEGSGPINQPQHF.

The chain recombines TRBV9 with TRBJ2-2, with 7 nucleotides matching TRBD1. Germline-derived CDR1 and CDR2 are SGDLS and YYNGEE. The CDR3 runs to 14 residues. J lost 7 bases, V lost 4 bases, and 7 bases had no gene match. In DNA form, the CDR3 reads TGTGCCAGCAGCCCCCGACAGGGCGTCGGGGAGCTGTTTTTT. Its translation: CASSPRQGVGELFF.